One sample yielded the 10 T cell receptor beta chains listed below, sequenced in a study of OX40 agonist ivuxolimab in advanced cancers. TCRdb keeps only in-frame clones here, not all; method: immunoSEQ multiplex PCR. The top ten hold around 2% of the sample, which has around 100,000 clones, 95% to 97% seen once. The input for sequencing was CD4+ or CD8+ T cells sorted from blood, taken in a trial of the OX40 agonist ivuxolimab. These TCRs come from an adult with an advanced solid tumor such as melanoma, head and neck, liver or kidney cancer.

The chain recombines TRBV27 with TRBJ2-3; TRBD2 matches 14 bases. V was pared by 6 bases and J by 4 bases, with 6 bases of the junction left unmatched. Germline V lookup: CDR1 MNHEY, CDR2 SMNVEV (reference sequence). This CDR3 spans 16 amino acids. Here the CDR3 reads CASRWGLAGEADTQYF. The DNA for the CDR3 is TGTGCCAGCAGATGGGGACTAGCGGGAGAAGCAGATACGCAGTATTTT.

The DNA for the CDR3 is TGTGCCAGCAGCCATCAAGGGAACACTGAAGCTTTCTTT. Residues: CASSHQGNTEAFF. This chain joins TRBV25-1 and TRBJ1-1, with D unclear. V lost 6 bases and J 1 base, leaving 9 bases between the germline ends. CDR3 length equals 13 residues. Germline V gene sequence: CDR1 MGHDK, CDR2 SYGVNS.

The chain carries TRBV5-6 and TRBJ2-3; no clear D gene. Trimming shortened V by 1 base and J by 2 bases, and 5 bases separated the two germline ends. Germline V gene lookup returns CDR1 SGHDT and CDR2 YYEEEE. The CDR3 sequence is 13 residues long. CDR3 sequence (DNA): TGTGCCAGCAGCTTGACGGACACAGATACGCAGTATTTT. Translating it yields CASSLTDTDTQYF.

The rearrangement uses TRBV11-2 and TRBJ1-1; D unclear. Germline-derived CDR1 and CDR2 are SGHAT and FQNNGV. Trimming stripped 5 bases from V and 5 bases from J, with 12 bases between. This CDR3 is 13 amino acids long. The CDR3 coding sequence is TGTGCCAGCAGCCCCCGGGCATGGACTGAAGCTTTCTTT. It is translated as CASSPRAWTEAFF.

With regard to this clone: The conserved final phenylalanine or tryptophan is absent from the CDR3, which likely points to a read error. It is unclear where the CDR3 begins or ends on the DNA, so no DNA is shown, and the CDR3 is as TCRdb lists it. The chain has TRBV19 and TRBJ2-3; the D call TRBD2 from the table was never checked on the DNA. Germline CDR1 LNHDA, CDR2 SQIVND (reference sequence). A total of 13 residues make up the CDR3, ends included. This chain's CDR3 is CASRKTSGSFRVG.

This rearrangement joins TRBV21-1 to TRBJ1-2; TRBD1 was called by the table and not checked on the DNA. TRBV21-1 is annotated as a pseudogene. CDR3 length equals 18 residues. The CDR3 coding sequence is TGTGCCAGCAGCAAGACGGTTACGGGGGACAGGGGGAACTATGGCTACACCTTC. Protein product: CASSKTVTGDRGNYGYTF.

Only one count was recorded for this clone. CDR3 DNA sequence: TGTGCCAGCAGCAAGGGGAGGGGGACCTCCTACAATGAGCAGTTCTTC. Its translation: CASSKGRGTSYNEQFF. The chain has TRBV21-1 and TRBJ2-1; TRBD2, the table's D call, was not compared with the DNA. TRBV21-1 is a listed pseudogene. This CDR3 comprises 16 residues.

This CDR3 is CASSTGTAMNTEAFF. Written as DNA, the CDR3 is TGTGCCAGCAGTACAGGGACAGCCATGAACACTGAAGCTTTCTTT. The chain carries TRBV6-6 and TRBJ1-1; TRBD1 aligns across 7 bases. Looked up from germline, CDR1 is MNHNY and CDR2 is SVGAGI (reference sequence). The CDR3 is 15 residues long. V lost 5 bases, J lost 0 bases, and 6 bases stayed unmatched.

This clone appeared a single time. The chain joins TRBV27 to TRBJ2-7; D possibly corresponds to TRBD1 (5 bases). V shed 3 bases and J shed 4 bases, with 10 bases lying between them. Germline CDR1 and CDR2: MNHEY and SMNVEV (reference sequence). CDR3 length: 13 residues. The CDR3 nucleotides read TGTGCCAGCAGTTTCGGCCAGGGTTACGAGCAGTACTTC. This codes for CASSFGQGYEQYF.

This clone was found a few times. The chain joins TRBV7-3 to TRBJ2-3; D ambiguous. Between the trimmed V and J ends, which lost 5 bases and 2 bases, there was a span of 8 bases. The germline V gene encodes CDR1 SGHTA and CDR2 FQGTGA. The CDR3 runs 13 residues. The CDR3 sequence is CASSATSTDTQYF. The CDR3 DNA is TGTGCCAGCAGCGCCACCTCCACAGATACGCAGTATTTT.